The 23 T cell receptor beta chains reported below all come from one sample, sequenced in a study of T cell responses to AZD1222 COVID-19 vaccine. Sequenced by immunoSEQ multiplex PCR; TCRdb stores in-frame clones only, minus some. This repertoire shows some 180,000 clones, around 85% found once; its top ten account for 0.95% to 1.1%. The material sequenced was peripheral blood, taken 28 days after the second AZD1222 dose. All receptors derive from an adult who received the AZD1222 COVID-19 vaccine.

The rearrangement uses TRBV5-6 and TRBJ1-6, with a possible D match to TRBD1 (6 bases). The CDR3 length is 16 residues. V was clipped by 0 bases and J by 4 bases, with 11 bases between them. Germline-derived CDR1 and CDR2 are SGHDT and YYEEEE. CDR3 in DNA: TGTGCCAGCAGCTTGGTAGGGGGGCCTTATAATTCACCCCTCCACTTT. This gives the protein CASSLVGGPYNSPLHF.

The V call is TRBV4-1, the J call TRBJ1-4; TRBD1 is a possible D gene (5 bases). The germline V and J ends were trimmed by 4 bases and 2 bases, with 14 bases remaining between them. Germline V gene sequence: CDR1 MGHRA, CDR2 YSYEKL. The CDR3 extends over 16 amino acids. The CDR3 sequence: CASSRTWGGTNEKLFF. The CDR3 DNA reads TGCGCCAGCAGCCGCACCTGGGGGGGGACTAATGAAAAACTGTTTTTT.

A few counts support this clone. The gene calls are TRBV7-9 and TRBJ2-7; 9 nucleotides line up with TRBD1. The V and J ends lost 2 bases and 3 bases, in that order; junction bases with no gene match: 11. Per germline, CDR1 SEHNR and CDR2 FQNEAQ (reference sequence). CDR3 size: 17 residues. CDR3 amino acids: CASSLSPAGQGVYEQYF. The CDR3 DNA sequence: TGTGCCAGCAGCTTAAGCCCCGCGGGACAGGGAGTCTACGAGCAGTACTTC.

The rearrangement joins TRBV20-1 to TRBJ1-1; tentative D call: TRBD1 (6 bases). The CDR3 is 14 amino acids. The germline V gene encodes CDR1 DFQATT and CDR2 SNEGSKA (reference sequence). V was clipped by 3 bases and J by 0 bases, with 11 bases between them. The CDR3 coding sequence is TGCAGTGCTAGTCCAGGGGTCATGAACACTGAAGCTTTCTTT. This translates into CSASPGVMNTEAFF.

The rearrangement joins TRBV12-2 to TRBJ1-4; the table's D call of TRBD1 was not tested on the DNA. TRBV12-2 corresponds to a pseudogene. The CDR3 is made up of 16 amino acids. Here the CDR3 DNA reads TGTGCAAGTCGCTTAGCACAGACAGGGGTTAATGAAAAACTGTTTTTT. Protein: CASRLAQTGVNEKLFF.

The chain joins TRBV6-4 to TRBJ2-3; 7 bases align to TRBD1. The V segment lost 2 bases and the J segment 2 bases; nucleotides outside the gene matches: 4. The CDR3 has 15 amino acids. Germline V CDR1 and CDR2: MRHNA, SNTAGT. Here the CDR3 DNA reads TGTGCCAGCAGTGACCTGGGACAGCCCACAGATACGCAGTATTTT. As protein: CASSDLGQPTDTQYF.

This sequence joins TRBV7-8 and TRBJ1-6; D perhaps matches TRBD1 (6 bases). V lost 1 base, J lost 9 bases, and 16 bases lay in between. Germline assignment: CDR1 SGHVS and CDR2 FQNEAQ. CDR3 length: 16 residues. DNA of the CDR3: TGTGCCAGCAGCTTAGGCACCGGGACACCGGGTTCACCCCTCCACTTT. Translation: CASSLGTGTPGSPLHF.

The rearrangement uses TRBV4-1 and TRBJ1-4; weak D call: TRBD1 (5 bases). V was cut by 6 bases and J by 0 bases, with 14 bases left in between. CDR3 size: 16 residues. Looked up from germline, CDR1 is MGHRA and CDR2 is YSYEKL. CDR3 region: CASSRGVDATNEKLFF. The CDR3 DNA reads TGCGCCAGCAGTCGGGGGGTGGACGCAACTAATGAAAAACTGTTTTTT.

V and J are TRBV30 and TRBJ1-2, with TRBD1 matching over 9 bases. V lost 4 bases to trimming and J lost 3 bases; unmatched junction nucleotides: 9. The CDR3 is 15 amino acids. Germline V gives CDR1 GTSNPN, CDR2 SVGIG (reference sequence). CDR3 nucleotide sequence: TGTGCCTGGACCACCCCCCGGACAGGGGACTATGGCTACACCTTC. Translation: CAWTTPRTGDYGYTF.

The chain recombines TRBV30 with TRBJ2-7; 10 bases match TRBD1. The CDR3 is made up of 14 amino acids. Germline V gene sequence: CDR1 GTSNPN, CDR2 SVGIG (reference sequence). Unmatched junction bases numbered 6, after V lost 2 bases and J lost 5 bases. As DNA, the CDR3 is TGTGCCTGGAGTCCGGGACAGGGGACCCACGAGCAGTACTTC. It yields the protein CAWSPGQGTHEQYF.

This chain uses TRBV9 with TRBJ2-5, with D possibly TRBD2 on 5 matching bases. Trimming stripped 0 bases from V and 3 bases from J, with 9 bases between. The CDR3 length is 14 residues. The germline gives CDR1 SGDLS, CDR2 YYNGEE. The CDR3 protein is CASSVVGGEETQYF. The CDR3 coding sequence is TGTGCCAGCAGCGTAGTAGGAGGTGAAGAGACCCAGTACTTC. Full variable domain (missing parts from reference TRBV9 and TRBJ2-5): DSGVTQTPKHLITATGQRVTLRCSPRSGDLSVYWYQQSLDQGLQFLIQYYNGEERAKGNILERFSAQQFPDLHSELNLSSLELGDSALYFCASSVVGGEETQYFGPGTRLLVL.

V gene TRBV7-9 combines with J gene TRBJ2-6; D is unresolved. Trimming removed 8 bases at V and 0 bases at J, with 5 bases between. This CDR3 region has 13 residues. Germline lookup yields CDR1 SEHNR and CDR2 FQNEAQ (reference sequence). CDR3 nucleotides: TGTGCCAGCGCGAGCTCTGGGGCCAACGTCCTGACTTTC. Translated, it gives CASASSGANVLTF.

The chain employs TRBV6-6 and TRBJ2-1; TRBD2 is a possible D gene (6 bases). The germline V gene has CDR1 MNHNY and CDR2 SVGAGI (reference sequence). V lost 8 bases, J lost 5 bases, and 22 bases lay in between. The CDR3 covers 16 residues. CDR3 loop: CASRLGRRARDNEQFF. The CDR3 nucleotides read TGTGCCAGCCGTTTAGGACGGAGGGCCAGGGACAATGAGCAGTTCTTC.

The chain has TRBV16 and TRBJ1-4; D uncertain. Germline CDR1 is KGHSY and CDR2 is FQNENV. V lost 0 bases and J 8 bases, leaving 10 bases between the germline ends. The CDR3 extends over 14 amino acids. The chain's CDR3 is CASSQSSVGEKLFF. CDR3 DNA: TGTGCCAGCAGCCAATCAAGCGTCGGGGAAAAACTGTTTTTT.

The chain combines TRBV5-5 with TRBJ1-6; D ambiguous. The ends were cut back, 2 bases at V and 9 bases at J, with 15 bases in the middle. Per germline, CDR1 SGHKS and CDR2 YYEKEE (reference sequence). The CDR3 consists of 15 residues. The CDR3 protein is CASSFLRHLGSPLHF. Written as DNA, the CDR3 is TGTGCCAGCAGCTTTCTGAGGCATTTAGGTTCACCCCTCCACTTT.

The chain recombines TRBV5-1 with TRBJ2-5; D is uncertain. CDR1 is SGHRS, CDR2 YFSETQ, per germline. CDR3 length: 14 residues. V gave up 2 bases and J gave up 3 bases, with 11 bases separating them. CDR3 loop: CASSFGSKKETQYF. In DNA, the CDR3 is TGCGCCAGCAGCTTTGGATCTAAAAAAGAGACCCAGTACTTC.

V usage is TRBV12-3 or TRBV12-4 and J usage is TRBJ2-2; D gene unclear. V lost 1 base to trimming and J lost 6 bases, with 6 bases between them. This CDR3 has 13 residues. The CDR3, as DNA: TGTGCCAGCAGTTTAGGAATTTCCGGGGAGCTGTTTTTT. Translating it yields CASSLGISGELFF.

The CDR3 nucleotides read TGTGCCATCGAGACACCCACCTACGAGCAGTACTTC. It codes for CAIETPTYEQYF. The chain combines TRBV6-5 with TRBJ2-7; the D is unclear. Between the trimmed V and J ends, which lost 10 bases and 2 bases, there was a span of 12 bases. There are 12 residues in the CDR3. Germline CDR1 MNHEY, CDR2 SVGAGI.

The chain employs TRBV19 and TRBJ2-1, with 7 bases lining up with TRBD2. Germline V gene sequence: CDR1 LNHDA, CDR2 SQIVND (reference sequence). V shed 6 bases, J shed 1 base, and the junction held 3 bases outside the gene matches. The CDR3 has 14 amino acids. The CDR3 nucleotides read TGTGCCAGTAGAGCGGGGCAGTCCTACAATGAGCAGTTCTTC. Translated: CASRAGQSYNEQFF. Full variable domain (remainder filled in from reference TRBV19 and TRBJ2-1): DGGITQSPKYLFRKEGQNVTLSCEQNLNHDAMYWYRQDPGQGLRLIYYSQIVNDFQKGDIAEGYSVSREKKESFPLTVTSAQKNPTAFYLCASRAGQSYNEQFFGPGTRLTVL.

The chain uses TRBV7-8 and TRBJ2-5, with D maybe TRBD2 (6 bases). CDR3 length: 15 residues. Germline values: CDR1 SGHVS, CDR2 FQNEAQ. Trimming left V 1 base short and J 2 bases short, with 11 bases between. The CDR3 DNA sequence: TGTGCCAGCAGCTTAGGATGGAGGGGTCAAGAGACCCAGTACTTC. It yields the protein CASSLGWRGQETQYF.

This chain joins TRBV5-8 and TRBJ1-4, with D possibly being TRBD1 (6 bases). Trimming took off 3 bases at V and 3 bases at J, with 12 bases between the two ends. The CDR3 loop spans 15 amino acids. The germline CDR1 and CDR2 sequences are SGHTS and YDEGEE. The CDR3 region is CASSYGQRSNEKLFF. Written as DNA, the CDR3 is TGTGCCAGCAGCTACGGACAGCGTTCTAATGAAAAACTGTTTTTT.

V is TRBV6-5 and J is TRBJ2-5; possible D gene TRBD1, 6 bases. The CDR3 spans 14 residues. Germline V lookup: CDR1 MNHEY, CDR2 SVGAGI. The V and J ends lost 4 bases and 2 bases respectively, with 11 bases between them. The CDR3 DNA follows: TGTGCCAGCAGTTTCCAGACAGGTCAAGAGACCCAGTACTTC. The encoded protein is CASSFQTGQETQYF.

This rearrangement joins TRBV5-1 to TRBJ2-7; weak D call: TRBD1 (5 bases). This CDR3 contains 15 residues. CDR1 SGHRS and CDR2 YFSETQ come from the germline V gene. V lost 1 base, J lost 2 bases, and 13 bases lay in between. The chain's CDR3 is CASSLSQGHPYEQYF. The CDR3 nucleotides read TGCGCCAGCAGCTTGAGTCAGGGCCACCCCTACGAGCAGTACTTC.